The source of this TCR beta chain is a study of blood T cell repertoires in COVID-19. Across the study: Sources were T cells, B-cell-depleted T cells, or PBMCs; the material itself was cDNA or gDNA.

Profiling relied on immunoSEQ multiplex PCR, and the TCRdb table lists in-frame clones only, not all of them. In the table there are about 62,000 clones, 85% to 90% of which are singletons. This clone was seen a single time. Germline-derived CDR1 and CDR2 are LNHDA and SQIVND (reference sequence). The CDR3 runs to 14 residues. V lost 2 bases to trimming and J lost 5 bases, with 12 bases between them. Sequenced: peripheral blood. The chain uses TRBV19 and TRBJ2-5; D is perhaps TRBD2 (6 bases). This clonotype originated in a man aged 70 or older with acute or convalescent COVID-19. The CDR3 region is CASSIYGGAETQYF. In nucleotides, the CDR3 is TGTGCCAGTAGTATATACGGCGGGGCGGAGACCCAGTACTTC.